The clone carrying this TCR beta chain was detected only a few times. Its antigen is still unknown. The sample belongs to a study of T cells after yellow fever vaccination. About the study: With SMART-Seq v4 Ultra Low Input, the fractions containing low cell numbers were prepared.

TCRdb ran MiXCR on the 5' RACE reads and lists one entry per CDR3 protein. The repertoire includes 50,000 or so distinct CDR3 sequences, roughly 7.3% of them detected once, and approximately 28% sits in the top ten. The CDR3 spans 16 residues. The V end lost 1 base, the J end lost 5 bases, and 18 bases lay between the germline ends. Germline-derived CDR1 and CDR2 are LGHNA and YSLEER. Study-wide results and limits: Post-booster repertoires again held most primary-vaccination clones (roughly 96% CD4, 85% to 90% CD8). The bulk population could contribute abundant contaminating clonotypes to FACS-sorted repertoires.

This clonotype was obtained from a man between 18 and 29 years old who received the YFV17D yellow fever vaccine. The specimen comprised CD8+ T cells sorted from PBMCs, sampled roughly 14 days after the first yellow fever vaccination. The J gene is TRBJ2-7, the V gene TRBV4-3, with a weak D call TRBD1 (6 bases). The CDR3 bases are TGCGCCAGCAGCCAAGGGGCCGGACAGAGGAGCAACGAGCAGTACTTC. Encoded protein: CASSQGAGQRSNEQYF.